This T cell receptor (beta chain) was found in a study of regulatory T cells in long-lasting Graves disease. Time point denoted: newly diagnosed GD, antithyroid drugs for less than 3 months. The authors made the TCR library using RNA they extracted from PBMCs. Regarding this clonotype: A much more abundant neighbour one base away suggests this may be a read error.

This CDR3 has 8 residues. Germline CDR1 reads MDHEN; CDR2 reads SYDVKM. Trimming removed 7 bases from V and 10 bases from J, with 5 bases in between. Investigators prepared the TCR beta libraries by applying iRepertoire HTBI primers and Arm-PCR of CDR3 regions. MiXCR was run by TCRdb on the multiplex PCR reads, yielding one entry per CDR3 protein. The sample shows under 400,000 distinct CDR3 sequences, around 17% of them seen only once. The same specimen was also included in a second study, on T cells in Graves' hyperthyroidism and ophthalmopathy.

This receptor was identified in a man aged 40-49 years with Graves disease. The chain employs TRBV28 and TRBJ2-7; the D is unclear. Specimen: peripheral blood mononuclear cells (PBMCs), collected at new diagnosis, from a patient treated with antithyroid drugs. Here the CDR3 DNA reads TGTGCCAGCATGTCACAGTACTTC. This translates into CASMSQYF.